These 15 T cell receptor beta chains came from one sample sequenced in a study of blood T cell repertoires in COVID-19 (dated by TCRdb to about 2020). Library method: the immunoSEQ multiplex PCR assay. TCRdb provides this immuneACCESS table in a form limited to in-frame rearrangements. Some clones are lacking; in checked studies, under half of them reflect an unresolved V gene, and why the rest are absent is not known. This sample holds tens of thousands of clones; around 87% were observed only once. In total, the top ten clones hold approximately 13% of the sample. The material sequenced was peripheral blood. These receptors all stem from a human donor in a cohort sampled during active COVID-19. The donor label of this sample is uncertain.

This clone was detected a few times. The J gene is TRBJ2-5, the V gene TRBV5-5, with D unresolved. V lost 4 bases and J 0 bases, leaving 13 bases between the germline ends. The CDR3 runs to 15 residues. Germline V gene sequence: CDR1 SGHKS, CDR2 YYEKEE (reference sequence). In DNA, the CDR3 is TGTGCCAGCAGCATCCTCGACAAGTACCAAGAGACCCAGTACTTC. Protein product: CASSILDKYQETQYF.

The chain carries TRBV5-4 and TRBJ2-5, with 11 bases matching TRBD1. The CDR3 runs to 17 residues. With V trimmed by 4 bases and J by 2 bases, 10 bases remained unmatched. Germline-derived CDR1 and CDR2 are SGHNT and YYREEE (reference sequence). DNA of the CDR3: TGTGCCAGCAGCCCGGCACAGGACAGGGGGCGTCAAGAGACCCAGTACTTC. Amino acids: CASSPAQDRGRQETQYF.

V usage is TRBV5-6 and J usage is TRBJ2-1; perhaps TRBD2 as D (5 bases). V lost 4 bases and J 6 bases, leaving 14 bases between the germline ends. Germline V CDR1 and CDR2: SGHDT, YYEEEE. The CDR3 runs 14 residues. Written as DNA, the CDR3 is TGTGCCAGCAGCGGCCGAGGGTTTTCCAATGAGCAGTTCTTC. Amino acid sequence: CASSGRGFSNEQFF.

The rearrangement uses TRBV19 and TRBJ1-6; 7 positions match TRBD1. Trimming removed 4 bases from V and 7 bases from J; junction bases left unmatched: 7. This CDR3 is 15 amino acids long. Per the germline V gene, CDR1 is LNHDA and CDR2 is SQIVND (reference sequence). In nucleotides, the CDR3 is TGTGCCAGTAGTACCCGGGACAGTCAAAATTCACCCCTCCACTTT. It specifies CASSTRDSQNSPLHF.

J is TRBJ1-5 and V is TRBV19, with TRBD1 matching 10 bases. The ends lost 8 bases at V and 3 bases at J; junction bases unmatched: 4. The CDR3 sequence is 14 residues long. Germline assignment: CDR1 LNHDA and CDR2 SQIVND (reference sequence). The CDR3 loop is CASSGQGYNQPQHF. The CDR3 DNA follows: TGTGCCAGTTCGGGACAGGGGTACAATCAGCCCCAGCATTTT.

Sample share makes this clone medium-sized. The gene calls are TRBV5-6 and TRBJ2-7; maybe TRBD1 (6 bases). With 0 bases removed from V and 6 bases from J, the gap between germline ends came to 10 bases. Germline CDR1 reads SGHDT; CDR2 reads YYEEEE. The CDR3 length is 13 residues. The CDR3 DNA reads TGTGCCAGCAGCTTGGCAGGGGCTAGCGAGCAGTACTTC. This gives the protein CASSLAGASEQYF.

The chain couples TRBV6-5 to TRBJ1-3; no clear D gene. Germline CDR1 reads MNHEY; CDR2 reads SVGAGI. Trimming took off 3 bases at V and 4 bases at J, with 7 bases between the two ends. CDR3 size: 13 residues. For the CDR3, the DNA is TGTGCCAGCAGTTATCCCGGGGGAAACACCATATATTTT. Its translation: CASSYPGGNTIYF.

The J gene is TRBJ2-2, the V gene TRBV24-1, with no clear D. The V gene lost 6 bases and the J gene lost 1 base, with 5 bases spanning the gap. CDR3 length: 13 residues. In germline, CDR1 is KGHDR, CDR2 SFDVKD. CDR3 nucleotides: TGTGCCACCAGTCCAGGGAACACCGGGGAGCTGTTTTTT. Translation: CATSPGNTGELFF.

The gene calls are TRBV4-2 and TRBJ1-1, with D uncertain. Germline lookup yields CDR1 LGHNA and CDR2 YNFKEQ. The CDR3 loop spans 13 amino acids. V gave up 1 base and J gave up 1 base, with 4 bases separating them. CDR3 loop: CASSQAGNTEAFF. The CDR3 coding sequence is TGTGCCAGCAGCCAAGCAGGGAACACTGAAGCTTTCTTT.

V is TRBV29-1 and J is TRBJ2-2; the match to TRBD2 covers 7 bases. V was clipped by 5 bases and J by 2 bases; unmatched bases: 8. Germline CDR1 and CDR2: SQVTM and ANQGSEA. This CDR3 spans 15 amino acids. Here the CDR3 DNA reads TGCAGCGTTCGGGTCGGGGGGACCAACACCGGGGAGCTGTTTTTT. It encodes CSVRVGGTNTGELFF.

This clone turned up a few times. The J gene is TRBJ1-1, the V gene TRBV7-9, with 7 bases that match TRBD1. The CDR3 consists of 13 residues. J lost 11 bases, V lost 0 bases, and 6 bases had no gene match. Germline V gene data show CDR1 as SEHNR and CDR2 as FQNEAQ (reference sequence). CDR3 DNA sequence: TGTGCCAGCAGCTTAGCGAGGGGGCGCGGGGCTTTCTTT. Its translation is CASSLARGRGAFF.

This chain links TRBV9 with TRBJ1-1; 7 bases match TRBD1. The CDR3 extends over 13 amino acids. J gave up 2 bases and V 4 bases, and 2 bases lay outside the gene matches. CDR1 SGDLS and CDR2 YYNGEE come from the germline V gene. CDR3 sequence reads: CASSTGDNTEAFF. The CDR3 DNA is TGTGCCAGCAGCACAGGGGACAACACTGAAGCTTTCTTT.

This sequence joins TRBV5-1 and TRBJ2-7; D perhaps matches TRBD2 (5 bases). The CDR3 spans 12 residues. V lost 5 bases, J lost 7 bases, and 13 bases lay in between. Per the germline V gene, CDR1 is SGHRS and CDR2 is YFSETQ. In DNA, the CDR3 is TGCGCCAGCAGTCGCCCCCCGGGAGAGCAGTACTTC. As protein: CASSRPPGEQYF.

This chain joins TRBV5-1 and TRBJ1-1, with D possibly being TRBD1 (5 bases). The CDR3 runs to 14 residues. Germline CDR1 reads SGHRS; CDR2 reads YFSETQ. The V end lost 1 base, the J end lost 11 bases, and 18 bases lay between the germline ends. This CDR3 is CASSLFGDGAGAFF. The DNA of the CDR3 is TGCGCCAGCAGCTTGTTTGGGGACGGTGCGGGGGCTTTCTTT.

This clone came up a few times. The rearrangement joins TRBV13 to TRBJ2-2, with TRBD1 matching over 11 bases. The V gene's germline CDR1 is PRHDT and CDR2 FYEKMQ (reference sequence). The CDR3 sequence is 16 residues long. J was trimmed by 6 bases and V by 5 bases; bases with no gene match: 8. The CDR3: CASSQDRGRGAGELFF. The DNA of the CDR3 is TGTGCCAGCAGCCAGGACAGGGGGCGCGGGGCCGGGGAGCTGTTTTTT.